One sample yielded the 14 T cell receptor beta chains listed below, sequenced in a study of shared clonotypes between healthy human individuals. Libraries were prepared by immunoSEQ multiplex PCR; TCRdb keeps only in-frame clonotypes and omits some of them. The sample has a few million clones, just under 95% seen once; the top ten hold about 0.41%. Sequencing was performed on naive CD4+ T cells from PBMCs. Subset described: CD45RA+ positively selected. The receptor source for this set is a man younger than 30 in good health. Some clones in this sample may be carry-over from other donors' samples.

The chain uses TRBV7-8 and TRBJ1-5, with a possible D match to TRBD1 (6 bases). The V end lost 5 bases, the J end lost 3 bases, and 17 bases lay between the germline ends. The germline V gene encodes CDR1 SGHVS and CDR2 FQNEAQ. CDR3 size: 16 residues. The CDR3 loop is CASSPRGGSDNQPQHF. As DNA, the CDR3 is TGTGCCAGCAGCCCCAGGGGCGGTAGTGACAATCAGCCCCAGCATTTT.

V and J are TRBV28 and TRBJ1-2, with D possibly TRBD1 on 5 matching bases. This CDR3 contains 11 residues. The germline gives CDR1 MDHEN, CDR2 SYDVKM. V lost 6 bases and J lost 7, with 9 bases in between. The CDR3 nucleotides read TGTGCCAGCAGGACCGGGGGTGGCTACACCTTC. This codes for CASRTGGGYTF.

About this clone: Other DNA variants within this sample encode the same CDR3. V gene TRBV7-3 combines with J gene TRBJ2-5; tentatively, D is TRBD1 or TRBD2 (5 bases each). V was cut by 0 bases and J by 4 bases, with 12 bases left in between. In germline, CDR1 is SGHTA, CDR2 FQGTGA. The length of the CDR3 is 15 residues. In DNA form, the CDR3 reads TGTGCCAGCAGCTTAACGGGCGCGAGGGGAGAGACCCAGTACTTC. Translating gives CASSLTGARGETQYF.

This sequence joins TRBV6-1 and TRBJ2-4, with unresolved D. This CDR3 region has 12 residues. V lost 5 bases and J 11 bases, leaving 13 bases between the germline ends. Germline V CDR1 and CDR2: MNHNS, SASEGT. This CDR3 reads CASSHDVNLQYF. The CDR3 nucleotides are TGTGCCAGCAGTCATGATGTGAACCTTCAGTACTTC.

This rearrangement joins TRBV29-1 to TRBJ1-5; no clear D gene. This CDR3 spans 13 amino acids. Trimming left V 7 bases short and J 9 bases short, with 19 bases between. CDR1 is SQVTM and CDR2 is ANQGSEA in the germline V gene. The CDR3 DNA reads TGCAGCGCGACGGACGGCTATAGTCTGCCCCAGCATTTT. This translates into CSATDGYSLPQHF.

The V gene is TRBV4-1, the J gene TRBJ1-2; TRBD1 might be the D (5 bases). This CDR3 comprises 14 residues. Between the trimmed V and J ends, which lost 1 base and 7 bases, there was a span of 13 bases. Per the germline V gene, CDR1 is MGHRA and CDR2 is YSYEKL. CDR3 in DNA: TGCGCCAGCAGCCAAGGGGGAAGGGGCGGTGGCTACACCTTC. The encoded protein is CASSQGGRGGGYTF.

CDR3 residues: CASSATGTGSNEQYF. The CDR3 nucleotides are TGTGCCAGCAGTGCTACCGGGACAGGGTCCAACGAGCAGTACTTC. The chain is built from TRBV6-1 and TRBJ2-7, with 9 bases fitting TRBD1. The length of the CDR3 is 15 residues. Germline V CDR1 and CDR2: MNHNS, SASEGT. Germline trimming cut 4 bases from V and 5 bases from J; bases unmatched to any gene: 9.

This chain connects TRBV6-5 to TRBJ2-7; TRBD1 or TRBD2 may be the D gene (5 bases each). The CDR3 extends over 13 amino acids. The V end lost 8 bases, the J end lost 6 bases, and 17 bases lay between the germline ends. The germline CDR1 and CDR2 sequences are MNHEY and SVGAGI. Here the CDR3 DNA reads TGTGCCAGCGCGCGAGGGGCGAGAGGCGAGCAGTACTTC. Protein: CASARGARGEQYF.

Points on this clone: At the DNA level, this CDR3 is encoded by other sequences in the same sample as well. The chain carries TRBV19 and TRBJ2-1; D ambiguous. Germline-derived CDR1 and CDR2 are LNHDA and SQIVND (reference sequence). Trimming left V 6 bases short and J 0 bases short, with 12 bases between. The CDR3 sequence is 15 residues long. The chain's CDR3 is CASSPLGSSYNEQFF. The CDR3 region has the DNA TGTGCCAGTAGCCCCCTTGGAAGCTCCTACAATGAGCAGTTCTTC.

This chain uses TRBV6-1 with TRBJ1-4; D not resolved. V dropped 3 bases and J dropped 2 bases, with 7 bases sitting between them. The germline gives CDR1 MNHNS, CDR2 SASEGT. This CDR3 comprises 14 residues. This CDR3 reads CASSDWHTNEKLFF. The CDR3 DNA reads as TGTGCCAGCAGTGATTGGCACACTAATGAAAAACTGTTTTTT.

The chain carries TRBV9 and TRBJ1-2; tentatively, D is TRBD1 (5 bases). Trimming cost V 0 bases and J 6 bases, with 9 bases left between them. The CDR3 is 13 amino acids. Germline CDR1 and CDR2: SGDLS and YYNGEE. CDR3 nucleotides: TGTGCCAGCAGCGTAGGGGGGATGGATGGCTACACCTTC. It codes for CASSVGGMDGYTF.

The gene calls are TRBV27 and TRBJ2-2, with D maybe TRBD2 (5 bases). The CDR3 loop spans 17 amino acids. CDR1 MNHEY and CDR2 SMNVEV come from the germline V gene (reference sequence). V lost 8 bases to trimming and J lost 4 bases, with 23 bases between them. CDR3 in DNA: TGTGCCAGCGGATTCAGGCGGGCGACTGCGAGCACCGGGGAGCTGTTTTTT. The encoded protein is CASGFRRATASTGELFF.

The chain employs TRBV5-1 and TRBJ2-1; 11 positions match TRBD2. The CDR3 contains 18 residues. The germline V gene encodes CDR1 SGHRS and CDR2 YFSETQ. V was pared by 5 bases and J by 0 bases, with 10 bases of the junction left unmatched. Written as DNA, the CDR3 is TGCGCCAGCAGAAGGGTTAGCGGGAGGGAAAGCTCCTACAATGAGCAGTTCTTC. It translates to CASRRVSGRESSYNEQFF.

The chain has TRBV7-9 and TRBJ2-7; D is ambiguous. The V gene lost 0 bases and the J gene lost 6 bases, with 6 bases spanning the gap. The germline V gene encodes CDR1 SEHNR and CDR2 FQNEAQ (reference sequence). There are 12 residues in the CDR3. The CDR3 DNA reads TGTGCCAGCAGCTTAGCCCTGGCCGAGCAGTACTTC. Translation gives CASSLALAEQYF. Supplemented by reference TRBV7-9 and TRBJ2-7, the full variable domain reads DTGVSQNPRHKITKRGQNVTFRCDPISEHNRLYWYRQTLGQGPEFLTYFQNEAQLEKSRLLSDRFSAERPKGSFSTLEIQRTEQGDSAMYLCASSLALAEQYFGPGTRLTVT.